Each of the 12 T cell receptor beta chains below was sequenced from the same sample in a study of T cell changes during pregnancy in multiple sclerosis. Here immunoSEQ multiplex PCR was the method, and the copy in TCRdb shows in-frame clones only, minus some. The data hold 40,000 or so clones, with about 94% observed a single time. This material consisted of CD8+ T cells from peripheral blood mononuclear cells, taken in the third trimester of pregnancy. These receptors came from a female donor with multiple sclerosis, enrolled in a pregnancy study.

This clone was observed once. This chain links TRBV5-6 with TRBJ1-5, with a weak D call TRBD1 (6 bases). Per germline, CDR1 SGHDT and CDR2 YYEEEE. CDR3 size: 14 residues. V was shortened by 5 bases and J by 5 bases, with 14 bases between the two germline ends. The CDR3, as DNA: TGTGCCAGCAGTCGAAACAGGGTTGATCAGCCCCAGCATTTT. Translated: CASSRNRVDQPQHF.

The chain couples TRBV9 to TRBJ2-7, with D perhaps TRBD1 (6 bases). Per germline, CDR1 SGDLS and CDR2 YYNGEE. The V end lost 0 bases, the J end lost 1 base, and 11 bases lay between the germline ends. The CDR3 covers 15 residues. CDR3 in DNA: TGTGCCAGCAGCGTAGCTTTAGGGGGATCCTACGAGCAGTACTTC. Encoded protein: CASSVALGGSYEQYF.

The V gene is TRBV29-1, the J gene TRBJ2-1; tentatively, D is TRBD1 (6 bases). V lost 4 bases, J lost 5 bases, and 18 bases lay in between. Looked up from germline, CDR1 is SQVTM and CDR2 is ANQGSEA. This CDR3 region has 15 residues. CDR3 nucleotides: TGCAGCGTTGGAGGTCAGGGGCATCTTAACAATGAGCAGTTCTTC. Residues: CSVGGQGHLNNEQFF.

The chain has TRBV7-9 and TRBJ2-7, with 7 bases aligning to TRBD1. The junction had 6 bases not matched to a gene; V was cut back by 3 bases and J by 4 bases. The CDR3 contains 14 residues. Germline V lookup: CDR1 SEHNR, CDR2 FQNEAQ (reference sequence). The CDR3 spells CASSFRDRAYEQYF. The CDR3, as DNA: TGTGCCAGCAGCTTCAGGGACAGAGCATACGAGCAGTACTTC.

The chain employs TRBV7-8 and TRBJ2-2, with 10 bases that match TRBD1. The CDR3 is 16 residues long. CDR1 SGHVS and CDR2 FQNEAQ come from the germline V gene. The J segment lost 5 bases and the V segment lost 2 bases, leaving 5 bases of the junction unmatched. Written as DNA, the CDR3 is TGTGCCAGCAGCTTACTGGGACAGGGGAGGACCGGGGAGCTGTTTTTT. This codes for CASSLLGQGRTGELFF.

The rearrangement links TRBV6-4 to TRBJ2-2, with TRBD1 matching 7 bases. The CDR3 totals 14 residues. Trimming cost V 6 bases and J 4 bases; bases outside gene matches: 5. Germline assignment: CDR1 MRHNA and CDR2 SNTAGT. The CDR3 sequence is CASRQGPFTGELFF. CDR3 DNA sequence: TGTGCCAGCAGACAGGGGCCCTTCACCGGGGAGCTGTTTTTT.

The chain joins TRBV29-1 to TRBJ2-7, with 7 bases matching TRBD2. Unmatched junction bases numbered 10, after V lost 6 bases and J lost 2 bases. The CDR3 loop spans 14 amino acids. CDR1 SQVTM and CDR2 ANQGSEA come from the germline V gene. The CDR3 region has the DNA TGCAGCGTCCTCCTAGCGGAATCTACCTACGAGCAGTACTTC. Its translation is CSVLLAESTYEQYF.

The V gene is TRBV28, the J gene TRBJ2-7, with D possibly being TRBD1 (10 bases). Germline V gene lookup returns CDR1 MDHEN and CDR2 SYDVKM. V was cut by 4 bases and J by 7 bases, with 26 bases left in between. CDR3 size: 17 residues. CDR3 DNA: TGTGCCAGCAGTTCTCGACAGGGGGCTAGCGGGATTGAAGAGCAGTACTTC. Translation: CASSSRQGASGIEEQYF.

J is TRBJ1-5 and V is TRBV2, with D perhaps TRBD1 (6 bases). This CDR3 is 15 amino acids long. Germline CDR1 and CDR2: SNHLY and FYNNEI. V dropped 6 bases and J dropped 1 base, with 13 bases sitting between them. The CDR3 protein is CASSHGQQSNQPQHF. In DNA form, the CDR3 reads TGTGCCAGCAGCCACGGACAGCAGAGCAATCAGCCCCAGCATTTT.

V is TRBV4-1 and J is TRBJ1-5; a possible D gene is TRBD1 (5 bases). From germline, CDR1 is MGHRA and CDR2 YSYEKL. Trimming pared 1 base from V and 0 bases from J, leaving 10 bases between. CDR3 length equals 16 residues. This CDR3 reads CASSQGGSLSNQPQHF. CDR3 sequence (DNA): TGCGCCAGCAGCCAAGGGGGCTCCCTTAGCAATCAGCCCCAGCATTTT.

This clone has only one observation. CDR3 nucleotide sequence: TGTGCCAGCAGTGTCGGGGGGATCGATGGCTACACCTTC. Translation gives CASSVGGIDGYTF. The chain uses TRBV2 and TRBJ1-2; a weak D match, TRBD1 (5 bases). The germline gives CDR1 SNHLY, CDR2 FYNNEI. CDR3 length: 13 amino acids. V was shortened by 4 bases and J by 6 bases, with 12 bases between the two germline ends. Using reference TRBV2 and TRBJ1-2 for the parts outside the CDR3, the full variable domain is EPEVTQTPSHQVTQMGQEVILRCVPISNHLYFYWYRQILGQKVEFLVSFYNNEISEKSEIFDDQFSVERPDGSNFTLKIRSTKLEDSAMYFCASSVGGIDGYTFGSGTRLTVV.

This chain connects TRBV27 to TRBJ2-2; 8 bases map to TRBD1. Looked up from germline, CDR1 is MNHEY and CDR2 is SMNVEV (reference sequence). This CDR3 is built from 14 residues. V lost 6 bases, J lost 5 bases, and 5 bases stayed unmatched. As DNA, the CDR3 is TGTGCCAGCAGCCCGCGACAGGGGACCGGGGAGCTGTTTTTT. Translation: CASSPRQGTGELFF.